The 30 T cell receptor beta chains below come from one sample, sequenced in a study of blood T cell repertoires in COVID-19 (TCRdb year 2020). Libraries were built with the immunoSEQ multiplex PCR assay. Not all clones reach the TCRdb copy of this immuneACCESS table, which keeps in-frame sequences only. Checked studies attribute under half of the gap to unresolved V genes and leave the rest unexplained. Within this sample are about 85,000 clones, with approximately 80% of them counted one time only. 10% to 12% of the sample is taken by the ten largest. The sample taken for sequencing was peripheral blood. These receptors were obtained from a man between 65 and 80 years old with acute or convalescent COVID-19.

This clone was seen just once. This rearrangement joins TRBV2 to TRBJ2-7, with D unclear. Germline CDR1 reads SNHLY; CDR2 reads FYNNEI. V lost 7 bases to trimming and J lost 2 bases, with 9 bases between them. The length of the CDR3 is 12 residues. The CDR3, as DNA: TGTGCCAGCAACTCCTCGCCCTACGAGCAGTACGTC. It yields the protein CASNSSPYEQYV.

J is TRBJ2-7 and V is TRBV30; TRBD2 matches 10 bases. The V segment lost 1 base and the J segment 0 bases; nucleotides outside the gene matches: 6. Germline V CDR1 and CDR2: GTSNPN, SVGIG (reference sequence). The CDR3 spans 16 residues. CDR3: CAWSGLAGVFSYEQYF. The DNA for the CDR3 is TGTGCCTGGAGTGGCCTAGCGGGGGTGTTCTCCTACGAGCAGTACTTC.

This rearrangement joins TRBV28 to TRBJ2-1; D possibly corresponds to TRBD1 (8 bases). The CDR3 is 15 residues long. Trimming shortened V by 6 bases and J by 4 bases, and 16 bases separated the two germline ends. Germline V CDR1 and CDR2: MDHEN, SYDVKM. The CDR3 sequence: CASSGGTGSYNEQFF. CDR3 DNA sequence: TGTGCCAGCAGCGGGGGGACAGGTTCTTACAATGAGCAGTTCTTC.

The chain recombines TRBV16 with TRBJ1-5; 10 nucleotides align to TRBD1. With 0 bases clipped from V and 6 bases from J, the junction kept 5 bases outside the gene matches. This CDR3 region has 16 residues. Germline V gives CDR1 KGHSY, CDR2 FQNENV. CDR3 loop: CASSQSMGQGTQPQHF. The CDR3 DNA is TGTGCCAGCAGCCAATCGATGGGACAGGGGACTCAGCCCCAGCATTTT. Filled out from reference TRBV16 and TRBJ1-5, the complete variable domain reads GEEVAQTPKHLVRGEGQKAKLYCAPIKGHSYVFWYQQVLKNEFKFLISFQNENVFDETGMPKERFSAKCLPNSPCSLEIQATKLEDSAVYFCASSQSMGQGTQPQHFGDGTRLSIL.

V and J are TRBV4-2 and TRBJ1-2; 8 bases match TRBD1. The CDR3 has 14 residues. V lost 2 bases to trimming and J lost 4 bases; unmatched junction nucleotides: 3. The germline V gene has CDR1 LGHNA and CDR2 YNFKEQ. CDR3 amino acids: CASSQQGASYGYTF. The CDR3 region has the DNA TGTGCCAGCAGCCAACAGGGGGCAAGCTATGGCTACACCTTC.

This chain joins TRBV7-8 and TRBJ2-1, with 8 bases lining up with TRBD1. Trimming cost V 5 bases and J 6 bases; bases outside gene matches: 21. The length of the CDR3 is 19 residues. CDR1 is SGHVS, CDR2 FQNEAQ, per germline. Written as DNA, the CDR3 is TGTGCCAGCAGCCCCAGTGACAGGGGAAAAGGTGGTCAGGTCAATGAGCAGTTCTTC. Its translation: CASSPSDRGKGGQVNEQFF.

There are many counts of this clone. The chain joins TRBV28 to TRBJ1-2; 9 bases map to TRBD1. Per the germline V gene, CDR1 is MDHEN and CDR2 is SYDVKM. The ends lost 5 bases at V and 7 bases at J; junction bases unmatched: 8. The CDR3 is made up of 14 amino acids. The chain's CDR3 is CASSLNPTGGGYTF. The CDR3, as DNA: TGTGCCAGCAGTCTAAATCCGACAGGGGGTGGCTACACCTTC.

The rearrangement joins TRBV4-2 to TRBJ1-5; no clear D gene. Trimming stripped 4 bases from V and 2 bases from J, with 9 bases between. The germline V gene has CDR1 LGHNA and CDR2 YNFKEQ. The CDR3 is 14 amino acids. In DNA, the CDR3 is TGTGCCAGCAGCCCAGTTGGAGGCAATCAGCCCCAGCATTTT. It encodes CASSPVGGNQPQHF.

J is TRBJ2-2 and V is TRBV7-9, with 10 positions matching TRBD1. After removal of 5 bases from V and 7 bases from J, the junction contained 10 bases not matched to a gene. Per the germline V gene, CDR1 is SEHNR and CDR2 is FQNEAQ (reference sequence). This CDR3 is 16 amino acids long. Written as DNA, the CDR3 is TGTGCCAGCAGCCATCATGACAGGGGGCAAAGCGGGGAGCTGTTTTTT. Its protein product is CASSHHDRGQSGELFF.

This clone was seen a single time. This chain links TRBV5-1 with TRBJ2-2; D might be TRBD1 (6 bases). Germline V lookup: CDR1 SGHRS, CDR2 YFSETQ. There are 15 residues in the CDR3. V was cut by 4 bases and J by 1 base, with 11 bases left in between. The CDR3 sequence is CASSPGHLNTGELFF. The CDR3 bases are TGCGCCAGCAGCCCGGGACACCTGAACACCGGGGAGCTGTTTTTT.

The rearrangement links TRBV4-2 to TRBJ1-2; 7 nucleotides match TRBD1. This CDR3 region has 15 residues. V gave up 0 bases and J gave up 4 bases; unmatched junction bases: 5. Per germline, CDR1 LGHNA and CDR2 YNFKEQ. The CDR3 loop is CASSQDGGQSYGYTF. The CDR3 region has the DNA TGTGCCAGCAGCCAAGATGGGGGACAGAGCTATGGCTACACCTTC.

V gene TRBV28 combines with J gene TRBJ1-3, with unresolved D. CDR1 MDHEN and CDR2 SYDVKM come from the germline V gene. Trimming cost V 5 bases and J 4 bases, with 15 bases left between them. The CDR3 spans 15 residues. DNA of the CDR3: TGTGCCAGCAGTCCCTCAGGCCGGTTCGGAAACACCATATATTTT. Amino acid sequence: CASSPSGRFGNTIYF.

The rearrangement uses TRBV5-1 and TRBJ2-4; the D gene is possibly TRBD1 (6 bases). With 4 bases removed from V and 0 bases from J, the gap between germline ends came to 14 bases. This CDR3 contains 16 residues. Looked up from germline, CDR1 is SGHRS and CDR2 is YFSETQ. The CDR3 DNA follows: TGCGCCAGCAGCACAGGGACATACCTAGCCAAAAACATTCAGTACTTC. It specifies CASSTGTYLAKNIQYF.

This clone is a singleton in its sample. The chain combines TRBV5-1 with TRBJ1-1, with 8 bases identical to TRBD1. V lost 4 bases to trimming and J lost 5 bases; unmatched junction nucleotides: 7. The length of the CDR3 is 14 residues. Germline assignment: CDR1 SGHRS and CDR2 YFSETQ. CDR3 bases: TGCGCCAGCAGCACTGACAGGGGAAGAACTGAAGCTTTCTTT. Protein product: CASSTDRGRTEAFF.

This clone was seen just once. The J gene is TRBJ2-7, the V gene TRBV7-9; D is unclear. Trimming stripped 5 bases from V and 2 bases from J, with 10 bases between. The CDR3 contains 13 residues. Germline V gene data show CDR1 as SEHNR and CDR2 as FQNEAQ (reference sequence). CDR3 coding DNA: TGTGCCAGCAGCCGCAGGTCTGCCTACGAGCAGTACTTC. Amino acids: CASSRRSAYEQYF.

The V and J genes are TRBV7-8 and TRBJ2-3; the match to TRBD2 covers 8 bases. This CDR3 region has 19 residues. Germline V gene data show CDR1 as SGHVS and CDR2 as FQNEAQ. Trimming at V came to 5 bases and at J to 3 bases, leaving 19 bases not matched to a gene. This CDR3 is CASSPWGGTRGTGTDTQYF. The CDR3 DNA reads as TGTGCCAGCAGCCCATGGGGCGGGACTAGGGGGACGGGAACAGATACGCAGTATTTT. Full variable domain (rest looked up from reference TRBV7-8 and TRBJ2-3): GAGVSQSPRYKVAKRGQDVALRCDPISGHVSLFWYQQALGQGPEFLTYFQNEAQLDKSGLPSDRFFAERPEGSVSTLKIQRTQQEDSAVYLCASSPWGGTRGTGTDTQYFGPGTRLTVL.

This sequence joins TRBV11-1 and TRBJ1-1; TRBD1 might be the D (5 bases). CDR1 is SGHAT and CDR2 is FQDESV in the germline V gene (reference sequence). The CDR3 extends over 14 amino acids. V was shortened by 1 base and J by 1 base, with 7 bases between the two germline ends. The CDR3 nucleotides read TGTGCCAGCAGCTTAGGGGGCGCGAACACTGAAGCTTTCTTT. Residues: CASSLGGANTEAFF.

In this sample, this clone turned up once. The chain has TRBV12-1 and TRBJ2-7; the D call TRBD2 from the table was never checked on the DNA. TRBV12-1 is designated a pseudogene. The CDR3 loop spans 14 amino acids. DNA for the CDR3: TGTGCCAGCAGCTTTGTGGAGTTGACCTACGAGCAGTACGTC. It codes for CASSFVELTYEQYV.

V and J are TRBV19 and TRBJ2-5, with D perhaps TRBD1 (6 bases). V shed 5 bases and J shed 1 base, with 17 bases lying between them. CDR1 is LNHDA, CDR2 SQIVND, per germline (reference sequence). This CDR3 comprises 16 residues. CDR3 bases: TGTGCCAGTAGTCCTCTGGGGACACAATCCCAAGAGACCCAGTACTTC. Amino acid sequence: CASSPLGTQSQETQYF.

This rearrangement joins TRBV19 to TRBJ1-5; no reliable D call. V dropped 3 bases and J dropped 6 bases, with 9 bases sitting between them. The CDR3 contains 13 residues. Germline CDR1 LNHDA, CDR2 SQIVND (reference sequence). The CDR3 DNA follows: TGTGCCAGTAGTATCGGGGTTAGTCAGCCCCAGCATTTT. This encodes CASSIGVSQPQHF.

This clone turned up a few times. The chain uses TRBV11-3 and TRBJ1-1, with D perhaps matching TRBD1 (5 bases). The germline V gene has CDR1 SGHNT and CDR2 YENEEA. This CDR3 is built from 13 residues. V dropped 5 bases and J dropped 4 bases, with 11 bases sitting between them. CDR3 sequence: CASSHGTGTEAFF. In DNA form, the CDR3 reads TGTGCCAGCAGCCACGGGACTGGCACTGAAGCTTTCTTT.

This chain uses TRBV5-1 with TRBJ2-2; D is unresolved. Germline V gene data show CDR1 as SGHRS and CDR2 as YFSETQ. V lost 0 bases, J lost 5 bases, and 11 bases lay in between. This CDR3 spans 15 amino acids. The CDR3 reads CASSLDTSVTGELFF. The CDR3, as DNA: TGCGCCAGCAGCTTGGACACCTCAGTTACCGGGGAGCTGTTTTTT.

The rearrangement joins TRBV7-6 to TRBJ1-5; D is unresolved. The length of the CDR3 is 13 residues. V was clipped by 5 bases and J by 0 bases, with 5 bases between them. Germline CDR1 and CDR2: SGHVS and FNYEAQ. The CDR3: CASSPNSNQPQHF. The CDR3 region has the DNA TGTGCCAGCAGCCCCAATAGCAATCAGCCCCAGCATTTT.

This sequence joins TRBV11-2 and TRBJ2-1, with D possibly matching TRBD2 (6 bases). V lost 4 bases to trimming and J lost 2 bases, with 9 bases between them. CDR1 SGHAT and CDR2 FQNNGV come from the germline V gene. The CDR3 sequence is 14 residues long. The CDR3 bases are TGTGCCAGCAGCTCCCGGGGGACCTACAATGAGCAGTTCTTC. This sequence encodes CASSSRGTYNEQFF.

The chain has TRBV11-2 and TRBJ2-3, with 7 bases fitting TRBD1. CDR3 size: 15 residues. Germline CDR1 SGHAT, CDR2 FQNNGV. The J segment lost 3 bases and the V segment lost 2 bases, leaving 5 bases of the junction unmatched. The CDR3 here is CASSLTGTVTDTQYF. Here the CDR3 DNA reads TGTGCCAGCAGCTTAACCGGGACAGTGACAGATACGCAGTATTTT.

The gene calls are TRBV7-2 and TRBJ2-3; weak D call: TRBD2 (5 bases). V lost 1 base and J 0 bases, leaving 11 bases between the germline ends. Germline CDR1 is SGHTA and CDR2 is FQGNSA. The CDR3 runs to 16 residues. CDR3: CASSLDGLLSTDTQYF. CDR3 nucleotide sequence: TGTGCCAGCAGCTTAGACGGACTTCTTAGCACAGATACGCAGTATTTT.

V usage is TRBV12-3 or TRBV12-4 and J usage is TRBJ1-2; TRBD1 matches at 8 bases. The length of the CDR3 is 12 residues. V lost 6 bases, J lost 8 bases, and 5 bases stayed unmatched. The CDR3 is CASSKTGDGYTF. The CDR3 bases are TGTGCCAGCAGCAAGACAGGGGACGGCTACACCTTC.

This clone came up once. The V gene is TRBV30, the J gene TRBJ1-1, with TRBD1 matching 9 bases. Looked up from germline, CDR1 is GTSNPN and CDR2 is SVGIG (reference sequence). The V and J ends lost 0 bases and 0 bases, in that order; junction bases with no gene match: 20. The CDR3 length is 21 residues. The CDR3, as DNA: TGTGCCTGGAGTGTACGACTTGAGACAGGGGGATATACAAGAATGAACACTGAAGCTTTCTTT. As protein: CAWSVRLETGGYTRMNTEAFF.

This rearrangement joins TRBV2 to TRBJ1-6; possible D gene TRBD1, 6 bases. Trimming pared 4 bases from V and 7 bases from J, leaving 8 bases between. Germline assignment: CDR1 SNHLY and CDR2 FYNNEI. This CDR3 has 13 amino acids. The CDR3 DNA sequence: TGTGCCAGCAGTGGGCAGGGGAATTCACCCCTCCACTTT. It encodes CASSGQGNSPLHF.

The chain uses TRBV5-6 and TRBJ2-1, with 10 bases lining up with TRBD1. CDR3 length equals 15 residues. Trimming cost V 4 bases and J 8 bases; bases outside gene matches: 9. Per the germline V gene, CDR1 is SGHDT and CDR2 is YYEEEE. The DNA of the CDR3 is TGTGCCAGCAGCACACCGGGACAGGGGCTGGATGAGCAGTTCTTC. As protein: CASSTPGQGLDEQFF.